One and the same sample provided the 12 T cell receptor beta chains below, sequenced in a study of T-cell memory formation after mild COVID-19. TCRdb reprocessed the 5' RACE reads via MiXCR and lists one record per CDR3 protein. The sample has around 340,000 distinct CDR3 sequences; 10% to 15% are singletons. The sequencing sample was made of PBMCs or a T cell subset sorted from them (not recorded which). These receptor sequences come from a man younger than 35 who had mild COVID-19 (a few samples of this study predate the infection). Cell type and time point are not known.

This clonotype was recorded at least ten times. The CDR3 protein is CASSPVGRANTGELFF. The CDR3 region has the DNA TGTGCCAGCAGCCCAGTCGGGCGAGCGAACACCGGGGAGCTGTTTTTT. The V call is TRBV7-9, the J call TRBJ2-2; D is unclear. Trimming pared 5 bases from V and 0 bases from J, leaving 13 bases between. The CDR3 runs 16 residues. The germline V gene encodes CDR1 SEHNR and CDR2 FQNEAQ (reference sequence).

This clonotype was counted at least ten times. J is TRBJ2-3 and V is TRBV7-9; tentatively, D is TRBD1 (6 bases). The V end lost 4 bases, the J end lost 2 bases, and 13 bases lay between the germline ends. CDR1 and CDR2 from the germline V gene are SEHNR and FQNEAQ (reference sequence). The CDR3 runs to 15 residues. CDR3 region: CASSSNREVTDTQYF. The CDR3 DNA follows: TGTGCCAGCAGCTCCAACAGGGAAGTCACAGATACGCAGTATTTT.

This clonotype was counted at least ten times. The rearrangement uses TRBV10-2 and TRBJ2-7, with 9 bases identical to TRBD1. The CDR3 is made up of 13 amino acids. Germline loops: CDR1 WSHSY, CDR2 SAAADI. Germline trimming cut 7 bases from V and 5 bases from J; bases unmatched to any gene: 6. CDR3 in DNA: TGCGCCAGCACCTGGACAGGGGATGACGAGCAGTACTTC. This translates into CASTWTGDDEQYF.

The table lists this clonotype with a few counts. The CDR3 nucleotides are TGTGCCAGCAGCTTGGATAGGTATTTCAAGCAGTACTTC. It codes for CASSLDRYFKQYF. The chain combines TRBV5-6 with TRBJ2-7; D is uncertain. CDR1 SGHDT and CDR2 YYEEEE come from the germline V gene. The CDR3 length is 13 residues. V lost 0 bases and J 8 bases, leaving 12 bases between the germline ends.

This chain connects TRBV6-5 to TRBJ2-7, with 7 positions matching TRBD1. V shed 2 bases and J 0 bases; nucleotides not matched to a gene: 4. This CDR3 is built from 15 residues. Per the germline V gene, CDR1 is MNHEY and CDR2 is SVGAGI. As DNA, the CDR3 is TGTGCCAGCAGTTACAGGGCAGGGGGCTCCTACGAGCAGTACTTC. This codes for CASSYRAGGSYEQYF.

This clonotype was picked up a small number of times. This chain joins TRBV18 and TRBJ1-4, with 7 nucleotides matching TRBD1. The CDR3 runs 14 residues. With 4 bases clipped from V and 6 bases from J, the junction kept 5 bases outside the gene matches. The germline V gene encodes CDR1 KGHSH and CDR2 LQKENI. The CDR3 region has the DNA TGTGCCAGCTCACGATCAGGGACAGATGAAAAACTGTTTTTT. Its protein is CASSRSGTDEKLFF.

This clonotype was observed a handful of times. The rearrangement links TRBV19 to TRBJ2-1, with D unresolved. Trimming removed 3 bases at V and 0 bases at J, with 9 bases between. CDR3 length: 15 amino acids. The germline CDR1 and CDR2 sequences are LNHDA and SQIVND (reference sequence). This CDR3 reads CASSMARASYNEQFF. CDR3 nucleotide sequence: TGTGCCAGTAGTATGGCGAGAGCCTCCTACAATGAGCAGTTCTTC.

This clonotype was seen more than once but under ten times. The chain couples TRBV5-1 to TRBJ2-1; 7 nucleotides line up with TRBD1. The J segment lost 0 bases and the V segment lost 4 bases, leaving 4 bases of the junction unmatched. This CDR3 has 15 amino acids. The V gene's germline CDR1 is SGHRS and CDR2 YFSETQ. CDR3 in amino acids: CASSRGQSSYNEQFF. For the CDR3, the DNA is TGCGCCAGCAGCCGGGGACAGAGCTCCTACAATGAGCAGTTCTTC.

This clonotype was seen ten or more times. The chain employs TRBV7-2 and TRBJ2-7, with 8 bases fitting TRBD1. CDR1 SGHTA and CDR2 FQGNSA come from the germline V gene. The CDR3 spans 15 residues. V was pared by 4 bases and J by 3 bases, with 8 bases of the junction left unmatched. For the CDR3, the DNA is TGTGCCAGCAGCTCCAGAGTAGGGACAGGCTACGAGCAGTACTTC. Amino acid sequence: CASSSRVGTGYEQYF.

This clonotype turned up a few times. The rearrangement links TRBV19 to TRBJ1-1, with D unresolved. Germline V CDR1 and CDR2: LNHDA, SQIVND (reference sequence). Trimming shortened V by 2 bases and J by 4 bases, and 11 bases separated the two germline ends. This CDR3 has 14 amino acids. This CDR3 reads CASSIPGLGTEAFF. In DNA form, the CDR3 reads TGTGCCAGTAGTATACCCGGGTTGGGCACTGAAGCTTTCTTT.

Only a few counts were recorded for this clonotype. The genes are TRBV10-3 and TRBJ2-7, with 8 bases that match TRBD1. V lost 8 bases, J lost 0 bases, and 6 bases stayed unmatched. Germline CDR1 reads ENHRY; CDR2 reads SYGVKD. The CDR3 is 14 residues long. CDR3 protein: CAIHRGESSYEQYF. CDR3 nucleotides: TGTGCCATCCACAGGGGGGAGAGCTCCTACGAGCAGTACTTC.

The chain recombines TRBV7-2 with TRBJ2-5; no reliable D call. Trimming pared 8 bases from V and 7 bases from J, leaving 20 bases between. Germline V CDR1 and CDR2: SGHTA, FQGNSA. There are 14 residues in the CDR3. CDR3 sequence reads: CASVLSPSSGTQYF. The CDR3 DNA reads TGTGCCAGCGTCTTAAGCCCATCCTCAGGGACCCAGTACTTC.